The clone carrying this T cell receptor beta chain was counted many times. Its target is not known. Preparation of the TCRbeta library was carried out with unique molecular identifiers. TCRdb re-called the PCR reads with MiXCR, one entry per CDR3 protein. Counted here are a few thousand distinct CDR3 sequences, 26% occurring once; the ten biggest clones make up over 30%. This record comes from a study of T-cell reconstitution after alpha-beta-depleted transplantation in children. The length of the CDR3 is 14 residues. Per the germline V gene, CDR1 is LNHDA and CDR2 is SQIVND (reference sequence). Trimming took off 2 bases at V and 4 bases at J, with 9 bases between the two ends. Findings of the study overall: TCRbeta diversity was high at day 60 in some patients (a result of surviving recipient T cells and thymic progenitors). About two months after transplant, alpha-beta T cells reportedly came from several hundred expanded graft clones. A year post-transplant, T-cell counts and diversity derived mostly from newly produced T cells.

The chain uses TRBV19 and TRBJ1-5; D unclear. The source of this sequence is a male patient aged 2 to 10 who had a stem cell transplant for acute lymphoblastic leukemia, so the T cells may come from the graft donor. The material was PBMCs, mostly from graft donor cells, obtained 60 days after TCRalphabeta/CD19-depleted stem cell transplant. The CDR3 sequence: CASSILNWNQPQHF. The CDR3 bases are TGTGCCAGTAGTATATTGAATTGGAATCAGCCCCAGCATTTT.